Following are 10 T cell receptor beta chains from one sample sequenced in a study of T cell repertoires in aging, cancer and after chemotherapy. Multiplex touch-down PCR with TRB-A/B primers amplified rearranged V-D-J TRB sequences. TCRdb analysed the multiplex PCR reads with MiXCR anew, one entry per CDR3 protein. The sample shows fewer than 11,000 distinct CDR3 sequences, approximately 26% of them seen only once. Peripheral blood genomic DNA, not sorted cells or RNA, was the template. The specimen sequenced was blood. The source of these receptors is a human donor in good health.

This clonotype is termed medium-sized (0.01 to 0.1%). This chain links TRBV20-1 with TRBJ1-2, with 7 nucleotides matching TRBD1. The V and J ends lost 5 bases and 4 bases, in that order; junction bases with no gene match: 7. The germline gives CDR1 DFQATT, CDR2 SNEGSKA (reference sequence). This CDR3 is built from 13 residues. The CDR3 here is CSARPGQSYGYTF. The CDR3 coding sequence is TGCAGTGCTCGACCGGGACAGAGCTATGGCTACACCTTC.

Only a few counts were recorded for this clonotype. V usage is TRBV6-6 and J usage is TRBJ2-7; 9 bases align to TRBD2. Losses at the gene ends were 7 bases for V and 7 bases for J; bases not matched to a gene: 14. CDR1 is MNHNY, CDR2 SVGAGI, per germline (reference sequence). The CDR3 is made up of 15 amino acids. CDR3 amino acids: CASKVAGEGRVEQYF. CDR3 coding DNA: TGTGCCAGCAAGGTAGCGGGAGAGGGGAGAGTAGAGCAGTACTTC.

The J gene is TRBJ2-3, the V gene TRBV6-5; unclear D gene. The CDR3 consists of 16 residues. The ends were cut back, 2 bases at V and 0 bases at J, with 12 bases in the middle. The germline CDR1 and CDR2 sequences are MNHEY and SVGAGI. The DNA of the CDR3 is TGTGCCAGCAGTTACCCTCGGCATCCTAGCACAGATACGCAGTATTTT. Protein: CASSYPRHPSTDTQYF.

This chain connects TRBV30 to TRBJ2-6; D call uncertain. This CDR3 contains 16 residues. CDR1 is GTSNPN and CDR2 is SVGIG in the germline V gene (reference sequence). V dropped 0 bases and J dropped 2 bases, with 11 bases sitting between them. CDR3: CAWSVIPRTGANVLTF. The CDR3 nucleotides read TGTGCCTGGAGTGTAATCCCCCGTACTGGGGCCAACGTCCTGACTTTC.

In regard to this clonotype: One end of the junction does not line up with germline, which may come from a read error. The chain has TRBV18 and TRBJ1-1; perhaps TRBD1 as D (6 bases). The CDR3 is 16 residues long. Germline lookup yields CDR1 KGHSH and CDR2 LQKENI. This CDR3 reads CVSSPLPQGGNTEAFF. CDR3 DNA sequence: TGTGTCAGCTCACCGCTACCACAGGGTGGGAACACTGAAGCTTTCTTT.

The V call is TRBV18, the J call TRBJ2-2; D possibly corresponds to TRBD2 (6 bases). CDR1 and CDR2 from the germline V gene are KGHSH and LQKENI. CDR3 length: 14 residues. Trimming removed 8 bases at V and 3 bases at J, with 13 bases between. CDR3: CASRGAGHTGELFF. The CDR3, as DNA: TGTGCCAGCAGGGGAGCGGGTCACACCGGGGAGCTGTTTTTT.

V usage is TRBV20-1 and J usage is TRBJ1-1, with D perhaps TRBD1 (6 bases). Per the germline V gene, CDR1 is DFQATT and CDR2 is SNEGSKA (reference sequence). V dropped 4 bases and J dropped 3 bases, with 15 bases sitting between them. The CDR3 has 14 amino acids. Here the CDR3 DNA reads TGCAGTGCTAAAGGCCTAAAGGGGGACACTGAAGCTTTCTTT. Translated, it gives CSAKGLKGDTEAFF.

The table lists this clonotype with a count of one. A much larger clone differs by one base, so this may be a read error. The rearrangement uses TRBV29-1 and TRBJ2-3, with 9 bases matching TRBD2. Looked up from germline, CDR1 is SQVTM and CDR2 is ANQGSEA. The CDR3 totals 18 residues. Trimming took 6 bases from V and 6 from J; bases not matched to a gene: 22. CDR3 sequence: CSVLGLARGVRVVDTQYF. CDR3 DNA: TGCAGCGTCCTCGGACTAGCGCGAGGGGTGAGAGTGGTTGATACGCAGTATTTT.

This clonotype was counted only a few times. DNA of the CDR3: TGTGCCAGCAGCCAAGATCCGGGGGGAGGGGCCTACAATGAGCAGTTCTTC. Translated, it gives CASSQDPGGGAYNEQFF. The J gene is TRBJ2-1, the V gene TRBV4-2; 7 nucleotides match TRBD2. CDR3 length: 17 residues. Per the germline V gene, CDR1 is LGHNA and CDR2 is YNFKEQ. V was clipped by 0 bases and J by 2 bases; unmatched bases: 7.

This clonotype was detected only once. The V call is TRBV7-6, the J call TRBJ1-3; D perhaps matches TRBD1 (5 bases). The CDR3 length is 15 residues. From germline, CDR1 is SGHVS and CDR2 FNYEAQ. Trimming cost V 5 bases and J 6 bases, with 17 bases left between them. The CDR3 protein is CASSDGQGSKNTIYF. In nucleotides, the CDR3 is TGTGCCAGCAGCGACGGTCAGGGCTCTAAAAACACCATATATTTT.